This is a list of T cell receptor beta chains from one sample in a study of blood T cell repertoires in COVID-19. The table came from immunoSEQ multiplex PCR; TCRdb's copy has only in-frame clones and leaves some out. The data hold around 340,000 clones, with around nine tenths observed a single time. The sample was PBMCs or T cells enriched from blood (not recorded which). All receptors come from a woman aged 25 to 39 who had been exposed to COVID-19. Each CDR3 is given with its conserved first and last residue. Each record gives: J gene, D gene, clone size, V gene, CDR3 protein, CDR3 DNA. The D gene is left open where the match is weak. The size of a clone is reported for some rows only, either as once, few or many, or as a class for expanded clones.

>TRBJ1-2|-|-|TRBV6-5
CASSNGSRVLYGYTF
TGTGCCAGCAGTAACGGGAGCCGAGTACTCTATGGCTACACCTTC
>TRBJ2-3|-|-|TRBV9
CASSAGQSGGDTQYF
TGTGCCAGCAGCGCAGGACAGTCGGGAGGCGATACGCAGTATTTT
>TRBJ2-7|-|once|TRBV21-1
CASSKERERYEQYF
TGTGCCAGCAGCAAAGAGCGGGAGCGATACGAGCAGTACTTC
>TRBJ1-1|-|-|TRBV27
CASTDVGRSTEAFF
TGTGCCAGCACCGACGTCGGGAGAAGCACTGAAGCTTTCTTT
>TRBJ1-4|-|-|TRBV20-1
CSASRGGRGNEKLFF
TGCAGTGCTAGTCGGGGGGGAAGGGGTAATGAAAAACTGTTTTTT
>TRBJ1-1|-|-|TRBV3-1/TRBV3-2
CASSQGFGGVNTEAFF
TGTGCCAGCAGCCAAGGTTTCGGGGGGGTAAACACTGAAGCTTTCTTT
>TRBJ2-3|-|-|TRBV28
CASRGGDIVTDTQYF
TGTGCCAGCAGAGGGGGGGACATCGTCACAGATACGCAGTATTTT
>TRBJ1-5|-|few|TRBV7-8
CASSLYRSGSQPQHF
TGTGCCAGCAGCTTATATCGCTCAGGCTCGCAGCCCCAGCATTTT
>TRBJ1-2|TRBD1|few|TRBV28
CAIPDCPGTGGACGYTF
TGTGCCATTCCTGACTGCCCCGGGACAGGGGGCGCTTGTGGCTACACCTTC
>TRBJ2-3|TRBD1|-|TRBV20-1
CSAGTADTQYF
TGCAGTGCTGGGACAGCAGATACGCAGTATTTT
>TRBJ1-1|-|-|TRBV6-5
CASSRDRMNTEAFF
TGTGCCAGCAGTCGTGACAGGATGAACACTGAAGCTTTCTTT
>TRBJ2-7|TRBD1|-|TRBV30
CAWSEWTGYGWAEQYF
TGTGCCTGGAGTGAGTGGACAGGTTATGGGTGGGCCGAGCAGTACTTC
>TRBJ1-2|-|once|TRBV7-2
CASSARSSGYTF
TGTGCCAGCTCCGCTAGATCTAGTGGCTACACCTTC
>TRBJ2-1|TRBD1|-|TRBV27
CASSLTGGNEQFF
TGTGCCAGCAGTTTAACAGGGGGCAATGAGCAGTTCTTC
>TRBJ2-7|TRBD2|-|TRBV7-8
CASSLVSGGPYEQYF
TGTGCCAGCAGCTTAGTGTCGGGAGGGCCCTACGAGCAGTACTTC
>TRBJ2-3|-|-|TRBV10-3
CATTGGTDTQYF
TGTGCCACCACGGGGGGCACAGATACGCAGTATTTT
>TRBJ1-4|TRBD1|-|TRBV5-8
CASSLNRGSNEKLFF
TGTGCCAGCAGCTTAAACAGGGGGTCTAATGAAAAACTGTTTTTT
>TRBJ2-7|TRBD1|-|TRBV10-3
CAISDIGQGLGYEQYF
TGTGCCATCAGTGATATAGGACAGGGTCTAGGTTACGAGCAGTACTTC
>TRBJ1-3|TRBD1|once|TRBV29-1
CSVEPPDRVGNTIYF
TGCAGCGTTGAGCCCCCGGACAGGGTCGGAAACACCATATATTTT
>TRBJ1-2|-|-|TRBV7-9
CASSLLARLDGYTF
TGTGCCAGCAGCTTATTGGCCCGTCTCGATGGCTACACCTTC
>TRBJ1-4|-|-|TRBV5-1
CASSPDSNEKLFF
TGCGCCAGCAGCCCTGACAGTAATGAAAAACTGTTTTTT
>TRBJ2-5|-|once|TRBV19
CASSISLQETQYF
TGTGCCAGTAGTATTTCCTTGCAAGAGACCCAGTACTTC
>TRBJ1-1|TRBD1|once|TRBV29-1
CSVGGDRGNTEAFF
TGCAGCGTCGGTGGGGACAGGGGTAACACTGAAGCTTTCTTT
>TRBJ1-1|-|-|TRBV6-5
CASSYTNTEAFF
TGTGCCAGCAGTTACACAAACACTGAAGCTTTCTTT
>TRBJ1-5|TRBD1|-|TRBV19
CASSMRAGGQPQHF
TGTGCCAGTAGTATGAGGGCAGGGGGTCAGCCCCAGCATTTT
>TRBJ2-1|TRBD2|-|TRBV7-3
CASSLKGSGALDEQFF
TGTGCCAGCAGCTTAAAGGGTAGCGGGGCGCTCGATGAGCAGTTCTTC
>TRBJ2-7|TRBD1|-|TRBV4-2
CASSGRPDRGPYEQYF
TGTGCCAGCAGCGGACGACCGGACAGGGGGCCCTACGAGCAGTACTTC
>TRBJ1-3|TRBD1|-|TRBV28
CASSLGDSPYSGNTIYF
TGTGCCAGCAGTTTGGGGGACAGTCCTTACTCTGGAAACACCATATATTTT
>TRBJ2-1|TRBD2|-|TRBV10-1
CASSGGVAGGNEQFF
TGCGCCAGCAGTGGGGGGGTAGCGGGAGGAAATGAGCAGTTCTTC
>TRBJ2-7|TRBD1|-|TRBV6-5
CASRWTGGYEQYF
TGTGCCAGCAGATGGACAGGGGGGTACGAGCAGTACTTC
>TRBJ1-2|-|-|TRBV10-2
CASSEAVNYGYTF
TGCGCCAGCAGTGAAGCGGTAAACTATGGCTACACCTTC
>TRBJ2-7|TRBD2|once|TRBV18
CASSPGDSGSGSYEQYF
TGTGCCAGCTCACCGGGTGATAGCGGGAGTGGGTCCTACGAGCAGTACTTC
>TRBJ1-1|TRBD1|-|TRBV6-5
CASGNRGGTEAFF
TGTGCCAGCGGAAACAGGGGTGGCACTGAAGCTTTCTTT
>TRBJ2-1|-|once|TRBV11-1
CASSVVVRSYNEQFF
TGTGCCAGCAGCGTGGTAGTCCGCTCCTACAATGAGCAGTTCTTC
>TRBJ2-7|TRBD2|-|TRBV7-9
CASSQSGGPFHEQYF
TGTGCCAGCAGCCAGTCGGGAGGGCCTTTCCACGAGCAGTACTTC
>TRBJ2-2|TRBD2|-|TRBV11-1
CASSLRTSRAGELFF
TGTGCCAGCAGCTTGAGGACTAGTCGTGCCGGGGAGCTGTTTTTT
>TRBJ1-5|TRBD1|-|TRBV29-1
CSTGQGYNQPQHF
TGCAGCACGGGACAGGGGTACAATCAGCCCCAGCATTTT
>TRBJ2-5|-|-|TRBV27
CASSTGTQANQETQYF
TGTGCCAGCAGTACAGGGACACAGGCTAACCAAGAGACCCAGTACTTC
>TRBJ2-7|-|few|TRBV5-5
CASSFLPGEAAEQYF
TGTGCCAGCAGCTTCCTCCCGGGAGAGGCGGCCGAGCAGTACTTC
>TRBJ1-1|-|-|TRBV18
CASSPRQVDTEAFF
TGTGCCAGCTCACCTAGACAGGTCGACACTGAAGCTTTCTTT
>TRBJ2-7|-|-|TRBV28
CASSLDSSGGEQYF
TGTGCCAGCAGTTTAGATTCTTCTGGCGGCGAGCAGTACTTC
>TRBJ2-7|-|-|TRBV18
CASSPGDGGEQYF
TGTGCCAGCTCACCGGGCGACGGTGGCGAGCAGTACTTC
>TRBJ2-1|TRBD2|-|TRBV2
CASKRLAGATNEQFF
TGTGCCAGCAAACGACTAGCGGGAGCCACCAATGAGCAGTTCTTC
>TRBJ2-3|TRBD2|once|TRBV23-1
CASSESAGPRSGTDTQYF
TGCGCCAGCAGTGAATCAGCGGGACCGAGGTCCGGCACAGATACGCAGTATTTT
>TRBJ2-5|TRBD2|-|TRBV18
CASSRGGETQYF
TGTGCCAGCTCCCGGGGGGGAGAGACCCAGTACTTC
>TRBJ2-2|-|few|TRBV19
CASRISPTDTGELFF
TGTGCCAGTAGGATCAGCCCGACTGACACCGGGGAGCTGTTTTTT
>TRBJ2-2|-|-|TRBV27
CASSLERVGELFF
TGTGCCAGCAGTTTGGAGCGGGTCGGGGAGCTGTTTTTT
>TRBJ2-1|TRBD2|few|TRBV3-1/TRBV3-2
CASISAGGRGEQFF
TGTGCCAGCATTTCAGCGGGAGGGCGGGGTGAGCAGTTCTTC
>TRBJ1-3|TRBD1|-|TRBV6-5
CASSTDGTGTNTIYF
TGTGCCAGCAGTACCGACGGGACAGGGACAAACACCATATATTTT